This T cell receptor beta chain was identified in a study of blood T cell repertoires in COVID-19. The wider study: Sites in the United States, Italy and Spain provided acute and convalescent COVID-19 samples.

Source study methods: From reference gene primer amplification, estimates of nucleated cell counts were derived. Profiling relied on immunoSEQ multiplex PCR, and the TCRdb table lists in-frame clones only, not all of them. V and J calls and clone size are given by that table; D and trimming were obtained from the DNA. The sample has 45,000 or so clones, roughly nine tenths seen once. CDR1 is LGHDT and CDR2 is YNNKEL in the germline V gene (reference sequence). This CDR3 is 16 amino acids long. V lost 0 bases, J lost 8 bases, and 16 bases lay in between. The clonotype was recovered from a man between 65 and 85 years old with active COVID-19. The sample taken for sequencing was peripheral blood. The chain couples TRBV3-1 (or the pseudogene TRBV3-2) to TRBJ1-4; tentatively, D is TRBD1 (5 bases). The CDR3 DNA reads as TGTGCCAGCAGCCAAGATTGGGGGTGGGCGGGAGAAAAACTGTTTTTT. Translating it yields CASSQDWGWAGEKLFF.